Sequencing of this T cell receptor (beta chain) was carried out in a study of response to subunit inactivated influenza vaccine. Regarding the study as a whole: The authors suggested that few new T cells are recruited per seasonal influenza vaccination.

The CDR3 extends over 15 amino acids. Trimming removed 3 bases from V and 2 bases from J, with 12 bases in between. The germline gives CDR1 MNHEY, CDR2 SVGEGT. Notes on this clonotype: The antigen is undetermined.

TCRdb independently ran MiXCR on the RT-PCR reads; one entry per CDR3 protein. The sample records hundreds of thousands of distinct CDR3 sequences, over 9.5% being singletons. The chain couples TRBV6-2 or TRBV6-3 to TRBJ2-3; D is unresolved. This receptor was identified in a man between 45 and 60 years old who received an inactivated influenza vaccine. Sequenced material: PBMCs from blood, taken on the day of vaccination. CDR3 loop: CASSYYAGVTDTQYF. The CDR3 bases are TGTGCCAGCAGTTATTACGCCGGTGTCACAGATACGCAGTATTTT.